This T cell receptor (beta chain) is from a study of T cell repertoires in cytomegalovirus infection. Across the whole study: Public TCR beta signatures provided an indication of both CMV infection and a matching HLA type. Whole-study findings and limits: Identification of carriers of CMV plus the relevant HLA was performed using cumulative public TCR beta family frequency. HLA-C-restricted CMV clonotypes gave the most frequent clonotype in two of eight donors.

Trimming left V 6 bases short and J 1 base short, with 12 bases between. CDR1 is MNHEY and CDR2 is SVGEGT in the germline V gene. This CDR3 has 14 residues. TCRdb recomputed calls from the reads with MiXCR, one row per CDR3 protein. The profile shows roughly 110,000 distinct CDR3 sequences, about a tenth of them singletons. This clonotype was observed many times. Its antigen is not known. This sequence originates from a human donor in good health (CMV status not recorded). Some clones in this sample may be carry-over from other donors' samples. The chain combines TRBV6-2 or TRBV6-3 with TRBJ1-1; D perhaps matches TRBD1 (6 bases). Sequenced material: PBMCs, sequenced either directly or after in vitro stimulation (not recorded which). CDR3 coding DNA: TGTGCCAGCAGCTCAGGGGACAAGAACACTGAAGCTTTCTTT. This translates into CASSSGDKNTEAFF.